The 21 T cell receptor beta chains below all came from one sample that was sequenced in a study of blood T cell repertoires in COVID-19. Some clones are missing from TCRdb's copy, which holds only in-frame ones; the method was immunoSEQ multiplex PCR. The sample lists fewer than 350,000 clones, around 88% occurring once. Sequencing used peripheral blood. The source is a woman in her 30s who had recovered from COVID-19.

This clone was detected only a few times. CDR3 loop: CSARSGDGYTF. The CDR3 nucleotides read TGCAGTGCTAGGTCCGGGGATGGCTACACCTTC. The V gene is TRBV20-1, the J gene TRBJ1-2; D not resolved. With 3 bases removed from V and 6 bases from J, the gap between germline ends came to 8 bases. The germline V gene has CDR1 DFQATT and CDR2 SNEGSKA (reference sequence). The CDR3 spans 11 residues.

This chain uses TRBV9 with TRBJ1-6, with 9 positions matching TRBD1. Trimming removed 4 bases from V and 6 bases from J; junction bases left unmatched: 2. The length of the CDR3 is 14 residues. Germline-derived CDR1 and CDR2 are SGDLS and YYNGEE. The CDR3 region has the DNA TGTGCCAGCAGCCTGACAGGGGGTAATTCACCCCTCCACTTT. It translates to CASSLTGGNSPLHF.

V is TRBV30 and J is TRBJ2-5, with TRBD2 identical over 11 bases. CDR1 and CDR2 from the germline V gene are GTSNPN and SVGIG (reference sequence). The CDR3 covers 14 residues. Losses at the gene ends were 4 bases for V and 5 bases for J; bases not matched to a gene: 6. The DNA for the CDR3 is TGTGCCTGGAATAGCGGGGGGGCCAGGGAGACCCAGTACTTC. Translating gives CAWNSGGARETQYF.

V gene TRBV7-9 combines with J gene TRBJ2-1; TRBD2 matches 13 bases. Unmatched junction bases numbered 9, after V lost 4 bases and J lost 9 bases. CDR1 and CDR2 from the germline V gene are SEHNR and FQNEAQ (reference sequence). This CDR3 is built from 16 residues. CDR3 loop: CASSSTSGGASGEQFF. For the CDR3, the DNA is TGTGCCAGCAGCTCAACTAGCGGGGGGGCCAGTGGTGAGCAGTTCTTC.

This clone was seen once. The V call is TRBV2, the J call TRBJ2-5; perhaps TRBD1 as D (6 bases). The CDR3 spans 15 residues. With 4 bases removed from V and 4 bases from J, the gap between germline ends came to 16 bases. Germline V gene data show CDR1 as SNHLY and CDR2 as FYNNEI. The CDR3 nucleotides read TGTGCCAGCAGTGCCTTGGGCCGCAGGGGAGAGACCCAGTACTTC. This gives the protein CASSALGRRGETQYF. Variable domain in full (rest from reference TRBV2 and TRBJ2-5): EPEVTQTPSHQVTQMGQEVILRCVPISNHLYFYWYRQILGQKVEFLVSFYNNEISEKSEIFDDQFSVERPDGSNFTLKIRSTKLEDSAMYFCASSALGRRGETQYFGPGTRLLVL.

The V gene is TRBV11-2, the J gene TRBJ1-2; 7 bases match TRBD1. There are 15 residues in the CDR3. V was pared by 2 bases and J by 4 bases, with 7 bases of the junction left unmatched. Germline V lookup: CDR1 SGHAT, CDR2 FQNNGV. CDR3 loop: CASSLMAGGGYGYTF. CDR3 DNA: TGTGCCAGCAGCTTAATGGCAGGGGGTGGCTATGGCTACACCTTC.

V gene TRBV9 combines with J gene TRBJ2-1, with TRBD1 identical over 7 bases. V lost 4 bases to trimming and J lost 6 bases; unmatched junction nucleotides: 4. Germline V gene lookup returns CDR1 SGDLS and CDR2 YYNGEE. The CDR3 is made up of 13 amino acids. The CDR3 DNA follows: TGTGCCAGCAGCTTTGAGGGGGCCAATGAGCAGTTCTTC. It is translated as CASSFEGANEQFF.

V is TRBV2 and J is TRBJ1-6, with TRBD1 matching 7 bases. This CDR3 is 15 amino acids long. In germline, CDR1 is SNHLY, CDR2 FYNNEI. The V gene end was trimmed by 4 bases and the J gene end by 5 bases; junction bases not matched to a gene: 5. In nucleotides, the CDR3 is TGTGCCAGCAGTGGGACAGGAATAGATAATTCACCCCTCCACTTT. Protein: CASSGTGIDNSPLHF.

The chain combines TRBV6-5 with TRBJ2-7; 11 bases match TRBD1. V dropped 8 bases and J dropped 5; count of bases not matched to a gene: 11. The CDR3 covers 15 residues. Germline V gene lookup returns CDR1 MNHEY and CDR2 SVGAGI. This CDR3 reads CASGVIRTGGDEQYF. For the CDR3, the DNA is TGTGCCAGCGGGGTCATCAGGACAGGGGGCGACGAGCAGTACTTC.

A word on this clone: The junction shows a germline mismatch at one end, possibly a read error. CDR3 in amino acids: CAGSRRLAGGINEQFF. Here the CDR3 DNA reads TGTGCCGGTAGTCGGAGACTAGCGGGGGGTATAAATGAGCAGTTCTTC. The J gene is TRBJ2-1, the V gene TRBV19; 13 bases map to TRBD2. The CDR3 totals 16 residues. Per the germline V gene, CDR1 is LNHDA and CDR2 is SQIVND (reference sequence).

CDR3: CASSWGRGRQNTEAFF. CDR3 DNA sequence: TGTGCCAGTAGTTGGGGCAGGGGGCGGCAGAACACTGAAGCTTTCTTT. This sequence joins TRBV19 and TRBJ1-1; 8 nucleotides line up with TRBD1. CDR3 length: 16 amino acids. CDR1 LNHDA and CDR2 SQIVND come from the germline V gene (reference sequence). V was pared by 5 bases and J by 1 base, with 9 bases of the junction left unmatched.

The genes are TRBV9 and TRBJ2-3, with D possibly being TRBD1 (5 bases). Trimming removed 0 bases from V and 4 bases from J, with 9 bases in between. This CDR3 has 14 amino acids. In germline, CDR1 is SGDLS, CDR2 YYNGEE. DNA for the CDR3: TGTGCCAGCAGCGTAGTAGGGGATGCAGATACGCAGTATTTT. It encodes CASSVVGDADTQYF.

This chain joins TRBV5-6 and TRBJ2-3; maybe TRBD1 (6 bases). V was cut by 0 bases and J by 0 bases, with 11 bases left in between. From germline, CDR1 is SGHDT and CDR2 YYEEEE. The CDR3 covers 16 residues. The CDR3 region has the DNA TGTGCCAGCAGCTTGGAACAGGGTTGGAGCACAGATACGCAGTATTTT. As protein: CASSLEQGWSTDTQYF.

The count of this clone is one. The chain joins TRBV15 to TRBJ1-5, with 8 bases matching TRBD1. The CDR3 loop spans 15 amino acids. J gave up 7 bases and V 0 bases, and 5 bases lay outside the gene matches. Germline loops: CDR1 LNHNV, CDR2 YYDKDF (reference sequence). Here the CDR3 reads CATSREQGARQPQHF. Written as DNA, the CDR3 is TGTGCCACCAGCAGAGAGCAGGGGGCTAGGCAGCCCCAGCATTTT.

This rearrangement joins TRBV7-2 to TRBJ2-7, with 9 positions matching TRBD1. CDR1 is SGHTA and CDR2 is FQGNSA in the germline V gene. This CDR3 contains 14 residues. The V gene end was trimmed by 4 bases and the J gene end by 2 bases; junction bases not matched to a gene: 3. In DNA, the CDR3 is TGTGCCAGCAGCTCGGGACAGGGACCCTACGAGCAGTACTTC. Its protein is CASSSGQGPYEQYF.

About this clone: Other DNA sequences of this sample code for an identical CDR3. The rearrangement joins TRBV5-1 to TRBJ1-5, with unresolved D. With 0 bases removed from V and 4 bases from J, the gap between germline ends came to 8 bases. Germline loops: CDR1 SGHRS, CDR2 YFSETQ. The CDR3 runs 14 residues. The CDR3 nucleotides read TGCGCCAGCAGCTTGGGGACGGGAAATCAGCCCCAGCATTTT. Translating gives CASSLGTGNQPQHF.

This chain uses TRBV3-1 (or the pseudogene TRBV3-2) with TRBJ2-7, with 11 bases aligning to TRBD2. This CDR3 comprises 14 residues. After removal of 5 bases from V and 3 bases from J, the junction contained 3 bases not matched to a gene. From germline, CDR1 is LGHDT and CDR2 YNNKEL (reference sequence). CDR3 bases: TGTGCCAGCAGCACTAGCGGGAGTCTCTACGAGCAGTACTTC. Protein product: CASSTSGSLYEQYF.

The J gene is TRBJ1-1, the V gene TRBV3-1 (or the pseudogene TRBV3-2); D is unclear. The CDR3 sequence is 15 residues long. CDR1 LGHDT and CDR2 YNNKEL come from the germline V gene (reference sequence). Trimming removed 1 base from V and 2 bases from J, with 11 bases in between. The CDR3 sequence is CASSQAGTINTEAFF. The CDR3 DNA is TGTGCCAGCAGCCAAGCTGGCACCATAAACACTGAAGCTTTCTTT.

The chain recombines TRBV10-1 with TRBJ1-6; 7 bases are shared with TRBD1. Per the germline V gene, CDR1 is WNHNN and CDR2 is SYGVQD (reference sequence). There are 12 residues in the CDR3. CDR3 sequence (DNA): TGCGCATCGGGACAGAGAAATTCACCCCTCCACTTT. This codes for CASGQRNSPLHF.

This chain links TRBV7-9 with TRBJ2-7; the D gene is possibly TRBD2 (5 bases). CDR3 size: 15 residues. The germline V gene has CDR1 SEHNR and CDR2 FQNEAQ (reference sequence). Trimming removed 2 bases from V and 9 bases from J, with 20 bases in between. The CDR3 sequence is CASSLSDSSPTMQYF. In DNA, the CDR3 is TGTGCCAGCAGCTTATCGGACTCTTCTCCTACGATGCAGTACTTC.

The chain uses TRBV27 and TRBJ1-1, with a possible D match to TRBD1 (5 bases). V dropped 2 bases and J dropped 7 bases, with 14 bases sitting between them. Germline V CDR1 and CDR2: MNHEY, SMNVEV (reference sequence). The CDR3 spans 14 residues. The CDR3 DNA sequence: TGTGCCAGCAGTTTAGAGACAGCTTCTAATGAAGCTTTCTTT. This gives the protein CASSLETASNEAFF.